These T cell receptor beta chains were read from a single sample in a study of neoadjuvant anti-PD-1 for oral cavity cancer. The data were produced by immunoSEQ multiplex PCR, yet TCRdb's version contains in-frame clones alone and is incomplete. The sample consists of 84,000 or so clones, approximately 84% of them appearing once. The material was PBMCs, obtained before nivolumab (anti-PD-1) treatment. These receptors were collected from a person between 40 and 79 years old with oral cavity squamous cell carcinoma. Both conserved end residues are part of each CDR3. D genes are given only for firm matches. For some rows the clone size is stated as once, few or many, or as a class when expanded; others skip it.

abundance | d_gene | j_gene | v_gene | CDR3aa | CDR3nt
NA | TRBD1 | TRBJ1-4 | TRBV10-3 | CAIRKGQGEEKLFF | TGTGCCATCAGAAAAGGGCAGGGGGAGGAAAAACTGTTTTTT
NA | NA | TRBJ2-7 | TRBV29-1 | CSVVRDTYSEQYF | TGCAGCGTTGTCAGGGACACGTATTCGGAGCAGTACTTC
NA | NA | TRBJ2-3 | TRBV7-3 | CASSEGGTDTQYF | TGTGCCAGCAGCGAGGGGGGCACAGATACGCAGTATTTT
NA | NA | TRBJ2-5 | TRBV2 | CASSEREETQYF | TGTGCCAGCAGTGAGCGGGAAGAGACCCAGTACTTC
NA | NA | TRBJ2-4 | TRBV29-1 | CSVAGQPKNIQYF | TGCAGCGTGGCGGGACAGCCCAAAAACATTCAGTACTTC
NA | NA | TRBJ2-6 | TRBV2 | CASSEQQIYISGANVLTF | TGTGCCAGCAGTGAGCAGCAGATCTATATCTCTGGGGCCAACGTCCTGACTTTC
NA | NA | TRBJ2-5 | TRBV30 | CAWSVGPFETQYF | TGTGCCTGGAGTGTAGGACCCTTCGAGACCCAGTACTTC
NA | NA | TRBJ1-3 | TRBV7-9 | CASSLGPPDRFSGNTIYF | TGTGCCAGCAGCTTAGGGCCTCCCGACAGGTTCTCTGGAAACACCATATATTTT
NA | NA | TRBJ1-1 | TRBV30 | CAWSYDYIEAFF | TGTGCCTGGAGTTACGACTATATTGAAGCTTTCTTT
NA | NA | TRBJ2-7 | TRBV15 | CATSREGFGARYEQYF | TGTGCCACCAGCAGAGAGGGGTTCGGGGCCCGCTACGAGCAGTACTTC
NA | NA | TRBJ1-1 | TRBV28 | CASSYDRLTNTEAFF | TGTGCCAGCAGCTATGACAGGTTAACGAACACTGAAGCTTTCTTT
NA | TRBD1 | TRBJ2-7 | TRBV5-5 | CASSLAADRQGSYEQYF | TGTGCCAGCAGCTTGGCCGCCGACAGACAGGGGTCCTACGAGCAGTACTTC
NA | TRBD1 | TRBJ2-7 | TRBV25-1 | CASRRDSSYEQYF | TGTGCCAGCAGACGGGACAGTTCCTACGAGCAGTACTTC
NA | NA | TRBJ2-7 | TRBV10-2 | CASSDLYEQYF | TGCGCCAGCAGTGATTTGTACGAGCAGTACTTC
NA | NA | TRBJ2-3 | TRBV25-1 | CASSAHSRGDTQYF | TGTGCCAGCAGTGCGCACTCCAGGGGAGACACGCAGTATTTT
NA | NA | TRBJ1-5 | TRBV19 | CASKSQEGNQPQHF | TGTGCCAGTAAGTCCCAGGAGGGCAATCAGCCCCAGCATTTT
NA | NA | TRBJ2-3 | TRBV4-1 | CASSQSPYTDTQYF | TGCGCCAGCAGCCAAAGTCCTTACACAGATACGCAGTATTTT
NA | NA | TRBJ1-2 | TRBV4-1 | CASSQDLGTWNGYTF | TGCGCCAGCAGCCAAGATCTGGGGACATGGAATGGCTACACCTTC
NA | NA | TRBJ1-5 | TRBV10-2 | CASSEGRSRNQPQHF | TGCGCCAGCAGTGAGGGCCGGTCTCGGAATCAGCCCCAGCATTTT
few | NA | TRBJ2-7 | TRBV29-1 | CSVRAGAHEQYF | TGCAGCGTTCGGGCAGGGGCCCACGAGCAGTACTTC